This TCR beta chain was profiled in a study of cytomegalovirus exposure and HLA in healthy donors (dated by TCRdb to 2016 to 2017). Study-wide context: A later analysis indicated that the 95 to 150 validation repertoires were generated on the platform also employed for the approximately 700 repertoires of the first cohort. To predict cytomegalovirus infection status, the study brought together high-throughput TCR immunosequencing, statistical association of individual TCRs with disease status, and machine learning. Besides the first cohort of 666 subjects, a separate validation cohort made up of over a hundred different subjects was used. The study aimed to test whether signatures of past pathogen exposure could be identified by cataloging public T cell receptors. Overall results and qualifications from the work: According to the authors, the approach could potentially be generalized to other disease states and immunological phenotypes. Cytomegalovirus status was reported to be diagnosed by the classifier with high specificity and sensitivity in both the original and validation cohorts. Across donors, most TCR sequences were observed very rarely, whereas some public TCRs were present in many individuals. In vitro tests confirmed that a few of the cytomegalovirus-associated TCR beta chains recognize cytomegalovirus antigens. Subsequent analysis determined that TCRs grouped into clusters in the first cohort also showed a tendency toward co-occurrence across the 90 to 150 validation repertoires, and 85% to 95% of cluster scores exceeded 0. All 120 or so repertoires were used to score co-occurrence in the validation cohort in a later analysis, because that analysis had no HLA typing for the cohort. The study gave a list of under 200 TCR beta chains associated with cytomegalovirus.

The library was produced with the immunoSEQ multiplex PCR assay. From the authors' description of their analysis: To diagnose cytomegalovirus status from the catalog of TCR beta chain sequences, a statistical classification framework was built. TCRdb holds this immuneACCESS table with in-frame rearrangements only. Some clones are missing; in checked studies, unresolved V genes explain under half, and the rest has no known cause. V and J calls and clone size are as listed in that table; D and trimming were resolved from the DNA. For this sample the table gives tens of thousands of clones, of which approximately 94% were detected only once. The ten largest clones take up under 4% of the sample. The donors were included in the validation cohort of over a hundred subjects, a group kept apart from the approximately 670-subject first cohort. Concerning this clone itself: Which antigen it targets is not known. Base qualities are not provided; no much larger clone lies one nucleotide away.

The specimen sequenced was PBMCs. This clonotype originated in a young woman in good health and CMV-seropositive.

CDR3 loop: CASSSGLLETQYF. The base sequence is TGTGCCAGCAGCTCCGGGTTGTTGGAGACCCAGTACTTC. The sequence is built from TRBV5-4 and TRBJ2-5, with the identity of the D gene unclear. Per the germline V gene (reference sequence), SGHNT is the CDR1 and YYREEE is the CDR2. V sheds 3 bases and J sheds 5 bases, leaving 11 bases between their ends. The CDR3 sequence holds 13 residues, the cysteine and phenylalanine included. Only the CDR3 portion is preserved as DNA: 39 bases, with reading frame beginning at the first base.